This T cell receptor (beta chain) was documented in a study of cytomegalovirus exposure and HLA in healthy donors (TCRdb year 2017). General notes on the study: According to a later analysis, the 120 or so validation repertoires were produced on the same platform as the roughly 600 repertoires of the first cohort. The study aimed to test whether signatures of past pathogen exposure could be identified by cataloging public T cell receptors. Along with the approximately 700-subject first cohort, a separate validation cohort of over a hundred different subjects was used. The study combined high-throughput TCR immunosequencing, statistical association of individual TCRs with disease status, and machine learning to predict cytomegalovirus infection status.

With respect to this clone: The target of this receptor is not known. No base-level quality is on record; no much larger clone is a single base apart.

The method behind the library was the immunoSEQ multiplex PCR assay. In the source study's methods: A statistical classification framework was built to diagnose cytomegalovirus status from the catalog of TCR beta chain sequences. The immuneACCESS repertoire file appears here via TCRdb, limited to in-frame rearrangements. These files lack a portion of the clones; in checked studies, under half of the deficit traces to unresolved V genes, and the cause of the others is not known. Clone size and the V and J calls come from that table; the DNA yielded D and trimming. This sample comprises some 160,000 clones, about 88% of them detected only once. The top ten hold 2.5% to 3% of the sample. What the work shows at the level of the full study, not this receptor alone: The classifier was reported to diagnose cytomegalovirus status with high specificity and sensitivity in both the original cohort and the validation cohort. Most TCR sequences were seen in very few donors, while some public TCRs were found in many individuals. It was suggested by the authors that the approach could potentially be generalized to other disease states and immunological phenotypes. Of the cluster scores, 85% to 95% were above 0 in a later analysis, which found that TCRs clustered in the first cohort also tended to co-occur in the 90 to 150 validation repertoires. A total of 150 to 200 TCR beta chains were listed by the study as associated with cytomegalovirus. A few of the identified cytomegalovirus-associated TCR beta chains were confirmed in vitro to be specific for cytomegalovirus antigens. A later analysis had no HLA typing for the validation cohort, so co-occurrence there was scored across all 110 or so repertoires.

The donors belonged to the validation cohort of 120 subjects, which was separate from the approximately 680-subject first cohort. The material sequenced was PBMCs. The TCR comes from a man between 18 and 29 years old in good health and CMV-seronegative.

The CDR3 in this case is CSAPSDGDYGYTF. The nucleotides are TGCAGCGCGCCTTCTGACGGGGACTATGGCTACACCTTC. The rearrangement combines TRBV29-1 with TRBJ1-2, with no reliable assignment of the D segment. As encoded in the germline V gene, CDR1 is SQVTM while CDR2 is ANQGSEA. The CDR3 spans 13 residues, from the cysteine through the phenylalanine. Only the CDR3 part of the read is kept: 39 bases, read in frame from the first base. V drops 7 bases and J drops 3 bases, leaving 15 bases in between. Joined to the reference TRBV29-1 and TRBJ1-2 proteins, this CDR3 gives the full variable domain: SAVISQKPSRDICQRGTSLTIQCQVDSQVTMMFWYRQQPGQSLTLIATANQGSEATYESGFVIDKFPISRPNLTFSTLTVSNMSPEDSSIYLCSAPSDGDYGYTFGSGTRLTVV.